This T cell receptor beta chain emerged from a study of cytomegalovirus exposure and HLA in healthy donors. PCR employed 60 Vbeta and 13 Jbeta primers. Profiled with immunoSEQ multiplex PCR; TCRdb holds only in-frame clones, not every one. Among over 150,000 clones listed, 82% were seen once. Study-wide results and limits: In an earlier analysis, about 87% or about 30%: the productive usage of most TCR beta V segments.

This CDR3 comprises 14 residues. Germline loops: CDR1 MNHEY, CDR2 SMNVEV (reference sequence). After removal of 6 bases from V and 1 base from J, the junction contained 5 bases not matched to a gene. As to this clone: The antigen remains undetermined.

This TCR came from a girl between 2 and 10 years old in good health and CMV-seropositive. The gene calls are TRBV27 and TRBJ1-1; TRBD1 aligns across 7 bases. The sample comprised PBMCs. The CDR3: CASSPWTGNTEAFF. In nucleotides, the CDR3 is TGTGCCAGCAGCCCCTGGACAGGGAACACTGAAGCTTTCTTT.